A single sample gave rise to the 7 T cell receptor beta chains below, sequenced in a study of T cell responses to AZD1222 COVID-19 vaccine. Clones were read by immunoSEQ multiplex PCR, and TCRdb kept only the in-frame ones, dropping some. The sample has 180,000 or so clones, approximately 90% seen once. This specimen consisted of peripheral blood, obtained 28 days after the second dose of the MenACWY control vaccine. The receptors were sampled from an adult who received the MenACWY meningococcal vaccine as a control.

The rearrangement joins TRBV4-3 to TRBJ2-3; D is uncertain. The CDR3 consists of 14 residues. CDR1 is LGHNA and CDR2 is YSLEER in the germline V gene. V was shortened by 0 bases and J by 1 base, with 5 bases between the two germline ends. The CDR3 DNA reads TGCGCCAGCAGCCAAGATGGGGGCACAGATACGCAGTATTTT. It translates to CASSQDGGTDTQYF.

This clone has ten or more counts. CDR3 nucleotides: TGTGCCAGCAGCTCGCAGGGACGCGGCGAGCAGTACTTC. Its translation: CASSSQGRGEQYF. V gene TRBV7-2 combines with J gene TRBJ2-7; D may correspond to TRBD1 or TRBD2 (5 bases each). This CDR3 is 13 amino acids long. In germline, CDR1 is SGHTA, CDR2 FQGNSA. The ends were cut back, 4 bases at V and 6 bases at J, with 13 bases in the middle.

The CDR3 DNA follows: TGCGCCAGCAGCCAAGATGTCTCCAGAGCGGGAACCTACGAGCAGTACTTC. Protein: CASSQDVSRAGTYEQYF. The genes are TRBV4-1 and TRBJ2-7, with 7 bases that match TRBD2. Losses at the gene ends were 0 bases for V and 2 bases for J; bases not matched to a gene: 10. The CDR3 is 17 residues long. CDR1 MGHRA and CDR2 YSYEKL come from the germline V gene.

The V and J genes are TRBV15 and TRBJ1-2, with TRBD1 matching over 9 bases. Germline CDR1 and CDR2: LNHNV and YYDKDF (reference sequence). The CDR3 runs to 14 residues. V lost 5 bases to trimming and J lost 4 bases; unmatched junction nucleotides: 5. CDR3 nucleotides: TGTGCCACCAGCCAACGACAGGGGGTCTATGGCTACACCTTC. It is translated as CATSQRQGVYGYTF.

This sequence joins TRBV7-2 and TRBJ1-2; TRBD1 aligns across 11 bases. Germline CDR1 and CDR2: SGHTA and FQGNSA. The CDR3 has 15 residues. Germline trimming cut 5 bases from V and 4 bases from J; bases unmatched to any gene: 6. CDR3: CASSPDRGRVYGYTF. The CDR3 DNA reads TGTGCCAGCAGCCCGGACAGGGGGCGAGTCTATGGCTACACCTTC.

This rearrangement joins TRBV28 to TRBJ2-2; D perhaps matches TRBD1 (5 bases). The V end lost 4 bases, the J end lost 3 bases, and 15 bases lay between the germline ends. The CDR3 covers 16 residues. Germline assignment: CDR1 MDHEN and CDR2 SYDVKM. In DNA, the CDR3 is TGTGCCAGCAGTTCTCCGGCAGGGAAGGACACCGGGGAGCTGTTTTTT. Protein sequence: CASSSPAGKDTGELFF.

The rearrangement joins TRBV29-1 to TRBJ1-1; D gene unclear. The CDR3 contains 13 residues. Trimming took off 3 bases at V and 1 base at J, with 9 bases between the two ends. Germline V gene data show CDR1 as SQVTM and CDR2 as ANQGSEA. The CDR3 loop reads CSVERAQNTEAFF. The CDR3 nucleotides read TGCAGCGTTGAGAGGGCCCAGAACACTGAAGCTTTCTTT.